This T cell receptor (beta chain) was recorded in a study of cytomegalovirus exposure and HLA in healthy donors (TCRdb year 2017). About the investigation overall: In an earlier analysis of roughly 500 of the donors, about 270 Gb of sequence data and approximately 100 million unique TCR beta sequences from some 170 million T cells were reported. A separate validation cohort of 100 to 150 different subjects was used in addition to the approximately 700-subject first cohort. Typing coverage varied by locus: roughly 629-640 donors for A, B, C, DRB1 and DQB1; about 520 for DQA1; more than 600 for DPA1; some 470 for DPB1. HLA typing included class I and class II loci at four-digit resolution. A later genetic analysis used genome-wide SNP genotypes for about 60% of the 666 donors, treating that subset as a discovery cohort. Among the roughly 370 genotyped donors, around 81% belonged to the genetic ancestry cluster associated with self-reported Caucasian donors. The study was designed to test whether signatures of past pathogen exposure could be identified by cataloging public T cell receptors. An earlier analysis of some 600 of the donors applied high-throughput TCR beta sequencing to assess whether each TCR beta V gene segment acted as functional or pseudogenic. Roughly five DR-DQ haplotypes were treated as single units for association and clustering because of strong linkage in the cohort. High-throughput TCR immunosequencing, statistical association of individual TCRs with disease status, and machine learning were combined to predict cytomegalovirus infection status. The study used immunosequencing to profile the T cell repertoires of 600 to 850 subjects and linked those repertoires to cytomegalovirus serostatus. Every discovery cohort repertoire had been produced on one sequencing platform. Donor age, sex, ethnicity and CMV serostatus were collected together with the repertoire data. On average, about 200,000 unique TCR beta nucleotide sequences were sequenced per donor among several hundred genotyped donors of the cohort, with about 17% of those sequences being non-productive. About 280 gigabases of sequencing data and around 90 million unique TCR sequences made up an early release that covered about 640 HLA-typed donors. A later analysis re-examined previously published TCR beta repertoires from about 670 donors and added high-resolution HLA genotyping to investigate patterns of TCR occurrence. Rather than using new phenotypic data, the later analysis identified candidate immune exposures from TCR beta sequences and from how often those sequences occurred across donors.

The library was produced with the immunoSEQ multiplex PCR assay. The multiplex PCR relied on a mix of 60 forward primers for TCR Vbeta segments and 13 reverse primers for TCR Jbeta segments. The CDR3 region of rearranged TCR beta genes was amplified from genomic DNA by a multiplex PCR assay. Amplified TCR beta libraries were sequenced as 87-base-pair reads on the Illumina HiSeq System. As for how the authors treated the data: Across the 670 or so repertoires, a later analysis counted roughly 77 million unique TCR beta chains, around 10 million of which were shared by at least two donors. Raw reads were error-corrected and collapsed into unique sequences with a nearest-neighbor algorithm that merged closely related sequences to remove PCR and sequencing errors. CDR3 sequences were aligned to IMGT reference sequences to assign V, D and J gene segments. For a sequence to be retained, at least a six-nucleotide match to both a V gene segment and a J gene segment was required. A rearrangement counted as productive if the CDR3 had no stop codons and remained in frame with V and J, and every other rearrangement counted as non-productive. CDR3 was defined according to IMGT convention as the region running from the second conserved V-encoded cysteine to the conserved J-encoded phenylalanine. Sequences without an unambiguous match to a single V gene segment were excluded from the earlier analysis of 587 of the donors. In an earlier analysis of 450 to 700 of the donors, V segments were called functional above 56.7% productive rearrangements and were called segregating when the between-donor standard deviation exceeded 5%. To diagnose cytomegalovirus status from the catalog of TCR beta chain sequences, a statistical classification framework was built. In a later analysis, V and J genes were assigned by comparing TCR nucleotide sequences against IMGT/GENE-DB human TR gene sequences. The TCRdist pipeline was used in a later analysis to assign CDR3 sequences and most-parsimonious VDJ recombination scenarios. In a later analysis, each TCR beta chain was defined by its CDR3 amino acid sequence together with its V-gene family, and reads without a unique V-gene family were excluded. To address suspected cross-contamination and a sequencing artifact, a later analysis removed roughly 640 highly shared, low-generation-probability nucleotide sequences. In a later analysis, a clonal expansion index for each public chain was calculated from normalized within-repertoire ranks of inferred template counts. A later analysis computed generation probabilities with a VDJ recombination model fitted to out-of-frame rearrangements, and checked the results against IGoR. A later analysis scored TCR-TCR, TCR-HLA and TCR-CMV co-occurrence with hypergeometric tests, applying a repertoire-size bias correction to TCR pairs. To estimate false discovery rates, a later analysis permuted the HLA or CMV assignments 20 times. In a later analysis, co-occurring TCRs were grouped with DBSCAN, and TCRdist sequence similarity was added when clustering was performed within HLA-allele-positive subsets. For co-occurrence clustering, repertoires with fewer than 30,000 or more than 120,000 public chains were excluded, along with roughly 5 repertoires with anomalous nucleotide sharing. TCRdb mirrors the immuneACCESS table, restricted to in-frame sequences. Some clones are absent from its copies; in checked studies, under half trace to an unresolved V gene, and the reason for the others is unknown. V and J calls and clone size are those listed in that table; D and trimming were worked out from the DNA. Across this sample there are about 120,000 clones, with 8.5% to 9% seen only once. About 6.6% of the sample rests with the top ten.

CDR1 and CDR2 were assigned from the germline V gene (reference sequence) as GTSNPN and SVGIG. The CDR3 goes from the cysteine to the phenylalanine over 13 residues. Only the CDR3 DNA stays, 39 bases, in frame from base 1. V is pared back by 2 bases and J by 4 bases, with 9 bases lying between the germline termini. About this clone itself: It has no known antigen specificity. Base-call qualities are not available, and no considerably larger clone is one nucleotide away.

The cohort consisted of 650 to 850 healthy bone marrow donors. All cohort members were sampled while nominally healthy, although unrecorded immune exposures were likely present. The donor tested CMV seropositive and was one of the 289 seropositive cohort members. A peripheral blood sample was provided by each donor, and peripheral blood mononuclear cells were used for TCR beta sequencing. The Qiagen DNeasy Blood Extraction Kit was used to extract genomic DNA from the blood cell samples. Here is what the overall study found, with its caveats: In vitro tests confirmed that three of the cytomegalovirus-associated TCR beta chains recognize cytomegalovirus antigens. A later genetic analysis reported fewer N-insertions in productive TCRs among donors in an Asian-associated ancestry cluster than the roughly 700-donor mean. Because HLA typing was unavailable for some donors at each locus, only the typed subset was used in association tests. The earlier analysis of almost 600 of the donors excluded roughly 17 rarely observed V segments, including chromosome 9 orphons, because counts were too low. The only immune exposure information available for the cohort was CMV serostatus. Linkage disequilibrium might explain the correlated functional status among segregating V segments, but an unknown experimental factor could not be ruled out. In a later analysis, 16,951 TCR beta sequences were associated with specific HLA alleles at a false discovery rate of 0.05. Cytomegalovirus status was reported to be diagnosed by the classifier with high specificity and sensitivity in both the original and validation cohorts. Roughly uniform sequencing depth across donors was assumed in presence/absence analyses, although this assumption may not hold. Several of the top co-occurrence clusters appeared to be linked to parvovirus B19, influenza, CMV and Epstein-Barr virus, according to a later analysis. According to a later analysis, TCR association rates differed among HLA loci, with DRB1 alleles showing the most associated TCRs and HLA-C alleles showing the fewest. The sequencing pipeline was judged likely to have produced a cluster of highly shared sequence variants as a technical artifact. While some public TCRs were present in many individuals, most TCR sequences turned up only very rarely across donors. According to the authors, the approach could potentially be generalized to other disease states and immunological phenotypes. In a later analysis, most CMV-associated TCR beta chains were found to appear HLA-restricted, with HLA associations seemingly driven largely by CMV exposure. In this cohort, only TCR beta chains were sequenced, and detectable features were limited by the absence of alpha or paired-chain data. An earlier analysis of approximately 590 of the donors showed that most TCR beta V segments appeared in productive rearrangements either about 90% or about 30% of the time, which broadly matched IMGT annotations. A total of about 150 TCR beta chains were listed by the study as associated with cytomegalovirus. Strong co-occurrence of HLA alleles, especially DR and DQ, made assigning TCR associations to individual alleles difficult. In a later genetic analysis, a missense DCLRE1C variant was associated with V-gene and J-gene trimming of TCR beta chains, and the association was replicated in an independent cohort. Because the 87-base-pair reads could not distinguish some IMGT-functional V segments, including TRBV6-2 and TRBV6-3, those segments were excluded. A further reported finding was that TCR beta sequences accurately predicted the HLA-A and HLA-B alleles for most subjects in the first cohort. In a later analysis, HLA-associated TCR beta chains were found to be more clonally expanded and to have lower generation probabilities than equally common non-associated chains.

The sequencing sample was made of PBMCs. This receptor was taken from a woman aged 40 to 50 in good health and CMV-seropositive. This chain is built from TRBV30 and TRBJ1-5; the D gene identity is not certain. The nucleotides read TGTGCCTGGAGTACCGGTTATAATCAGCCCCAGCATTTT. The encoded protein is CAWSTGYNQPQHF.